The 29 T cell receptor beta chains below all came from one sample that was sequenced in a study of beta chain features in type 1 diabetes. Reverse transcription of all isolated RNA meant that expressed TCRB transcripts were sequenced. TCRdb keeps only in-frame clones here, not all; method: immunoSEQ multiplex PCR. Of about 220,000 clones listed, roughly a tenth were seen once; the top ten hold 1% to 1.5%. The specimen sequenced was central memory CD4+ T cells from blood. The receptors originated from a man in his late teens or twenties in good health.

This clone occurred a few times. The junction departs from the called germline gene at one end, perhaps through a read error. The chain employs TRBV5-4 and TRBJ2-1; 9 bases are a match to TRBD1. CDR1 is SGHNT, CDR2 YYREEE, per germline (reference sequence). CDR3 length: 14 amino acids. The CDR3 protein is CASSLGQGFDEQFF. CDR3 in DNA: TGTGCCAGCAGTTTGGGACAGGGTTTCGATGAGCAGTTCTTC.

This clone was seen a few times. The rearrangement links TRBV9 to TRBJ2-5, with D uncertain. Germline lookup yields CDR1 SGDLS and CDR2 YYNGEE. V gave up 2 bases and J gave up 0 bases, with 8 bases separating them. The length of the CDR3 is 14 residues. This CDR3 is CASSVSEYQETQYF. The CDR3 DNA reads TGTGCCAGCAGCGTCAGCGAGTACCAAGAGACCCAGTACTTC.

The chain couples TRBV7-2 to TRBJ2-6; D is uncertain. The CDR3 is 14 amino acids. V was cut by 4 bases and J by 0 bases, with 4 bases left in between. Germline V gives CDR1 SGHTA, CDR2 FQGNSA. The CDR3: CASSSDSGANVLTF. DNA for the CDR3: TGTGCCAGCAGCTCGGACTCTGGGGCCAACGTCCTGACTTTC.

CDR3 residues: CASSPSQGTANEQFF. In DNA, the CDR3 is TGTGCCAGCTCACCCTCACAGGGTACAGCCAATGAGCAGTTCTTC. J is TRBJ2-1 and V is TRBV18, with D possibly being TRBD1 (6 bases). Trimming took off 3 bases at V and 6 bases at J, with 15 bases between the two ends. CDR3 length: 15 amino acids. The V gene's germline CDR1 is KGHSH and CDR2 LQKENI.

The table lists this clone with a few counts. The rearrangement joins TRBV21-1 to TRBJ1-4. TRBV21-1 counts as a pseudogene. The CDR3 contains 20 residues. The chain's CDR3 is CASSKEMVRRYFATNEKLFF. The CDR3 DNA sequence: TGTGCCAGCAGCAAAGAAATGGTGAGACGGTACTTTGCAACTAATGAAAAACTGTTTTTT.

This clone was counted only a few times. This sequence joins TRBV30 and TRBJ2-7; 8 bases agree with TRBD2. Germline V gene sequence: CDR1 GTSNPN, CDR2 SVGIG (reference sequence). CDR3 length equals 15 residues. The trim removed 0 bases at V and 4 bases at J, leaving 8 bases unmatched. Here the CDR3 reads CAWSVSSAGDYEQYF. The CDR3 region has the DNA TGTGCCTGGAGTGTGAGTTCAGCGGGAGATTACGAGCAGTACTTC.

The gene calls are TRBV7-2 and TRBJ2-7; tentatively, D is TRBD1 or TRBD2 (5 bases each). Germline CDR1 reads SGHTA; CDR2 reads FQGNSA. V dropped 5 bases and J dropped 4 bases, with 21 bases sitting between them. The CDR3 is 16 amino acids. CDR3 protein: CASSHVGEIGVYEQYF. The CDR3 DNA reads TGTGCCAGCAGCCACGTAGGGGAGATCGGGGTTTACGAGCAGTACTTC.

This clone was recorded at least ten times. Other nucleotide sequences in the sample specify the same CDR3. This sequence joins TRBV7-2 and TRBJ2-3; D ambiguous. V lost 0 bases and J lost 0, with 7 bases in between. Germline V lookup: CDR1 SGHTA, CDR2 FQGNSA. The CDR3 totals 15 residues. The CDR3 nucleotides are TGTGCCAGCAGCTTAGCGCCCGGAAGCACAGATACGCAGTATTTT. It yields the protein CASSLAPGSTDTQYF.

This clone was counted a few times. This chain links TRBV27 with TRBJ2-7; 7 bases fit TRBD1. The ends lost 5 bases at V and 1 base at J; junction bases unmatched: 5. CDR1 MNHEY and CDR2 SMNVEV come from the germline V gene (reference sequence). The CDR3 contains 14 residues. DNA of the CDR3: TGTGCCAGCAGTCTGAGACAGGGTTCCTACGAGCAGTACTTC. Translation gives CASSLRQGSYEQYF.

This chain connects TRBV15 to TRBJ2-7; D remains unclear. V was trimmed by 5 bases and J by 2 bases, leaving 13 bases between them. From germline, CDR1 is LNHNV and CDR2 YYDKDF (reference sequence). The CDR3 runs to 14 residues. The CDR3 protein is CATSVMTPPYEQYF. CDR3 nucleotide sequence: TGTGCCACCAGCGTTATGACTCCTCCCTACGAGCAGTACTTC.

V is TRBV15 and J is TRBJ2-7, with 8 bases aligning to TRBD1. CDR1 and CDR2 from the germline V gene are LNHNV and YYDKDF (reference sequence). The CDR3 length is 14 residues. Losses at the gene ends were 5 bases for V and 4 bases for J; bases not matched to a gene: 7. CDR3 sequence: CATSLDRGLYEQYF. For the CDR3, the DNA is TGTGCCACCAGCTTAGACAGGGGACTTTACGAGCAGTACTTC.

J is TRBJ2-7 and V is TRBV4-3; D not certain. The CDR3 totals 13 residues. The ends were cut back, 0 bases at V and 5 bases at J, with 8 bases in the middle. Per germline, CDR1 LGHNA and CDR2 YSLEER. The DNA of the CDR3 is TGCGCCAGCAGCCAAGACTGGGCTGACGAGCAGTACTTC. Amino acid sequence: CASSQDWADEQYF.

The V and J genes are TRBV15 and TRBJ2-1; D gene unclear. With 2 bases removed from V and 6 bases from J, the gap between germline ends came to 8 bases. Per the germline V gene, CDR1 is LNHNV and CDR2 is YYDKDF (reference sequence). This CDR3 has 13 amino acids. CDR3 coding DNA: TGTGCCACCAGCAGAATAAGTGTCAATGAGCAGTTCTTC. This encodes CATSRISVNEQFF. The full variable domain, with the rest looked up from reference TRBV15 and TRBJ2-1, is DAMVIQNPRYQVTQFGKPVTLSCSQTLNHNVMYWYQQKSSQAPKLLFHYYDKDFNNEADTPDNFQSRRPNTSFCFLDIRSPGLGDTAMYLCATSRISVNEQFFGPGTRLTVL.

The chain has TRBV7-2 and TRBJ2-3; 7 bases are a match to TRBD1. The CDR3 is 14 residues long. V lost 6 bases to trimming and J lost 8 bases; unmatched junction nucleotides: 11. Germline loops: CDR1 SGHTA, CDR2 FQGNSA. The CDR3 loop reads CASRLLRGRGTQYF. For the CDR3, the DNA is TGTGCCAGCAGGCTACTGAGGGGGCGCGGTACGCAGTATTTT. Looking up the rest from reference TRBV7-2 and TRBJ2-3 gives the full variable domain: GAGVSQSPSNKVTEKGKDVELRCDPISGHTALYWYRQSLGQGLEFLIYFQGNSAPDKSGLPSDRFSAERTGGSVSTLTIQRTQQEDSAVYLCASRLLRGRGTQYFGPGTRLTVL.

This clone was seen a handful of times. As DNA, the CDR3 is TGTGCCAGCAGCCGTCTTAGCTCCTACAATGAGCAGTTCTTC. Translating gives CASSRLSSYNEQFF. The chain links TRBV7-9 to TRBJ2-1; D remains unclear. This CDR3 comprises 14 residues. Between the trimmed V and J ends, which lost 5 bases and 0 bases, there was a span of 8 bases. The germline CDR1 and CDR2 sequences are SEHNR and FQNEAQ (reference sequence). The full variable domain, rest sourced from reference TRBV7-9 and TRBJ2-1, is DTGVSQNPRHKITKRGQNVTFRCDPISEHNRLYWYRQTLGQGPEFLTYFQNEAQLEKSRLLSDRFSAERPKGSFSTLEIQRTEQGDSAMYLCASSRLSSYNEQFFGPGTRLTVL.

Comments on this clone: Possible read error: a much larger clone is one base away. This chain joins TRBV18 and TRBJ2-3; D gene uncertain. Germline V CDR1 and CDR2: KGHSH, LQKENI. The length of the CDR3 is 13 residues. CDR3 loop: CASAPRGTDTQYF. CDR3 DNA sequence: TGTGCCAGCGCACCACGCGGCACAGATACGCAGTATTTT.

A note on this clone: At one of its ends the junction is not consistent with the germline gene, which may arise from a read error. The sample has other DNA sequences that encode this CDR3 too. The chain employs TRBV9 and TRBJ2-1; no firm D call. CDR3 length: 13 amino acids. CDR1 is SGDLS, CDR2 YYNGEE, per germline. The CDR3 protein is CASSPQTYNEQFF. CDR3 sequence (DNA): TGCGCCAGCAGCCCCCAGACCTACAATGAGCAGTTCTTC.

The chain combines TRBV5-1 with TRBJ2-1; 10 bases match TRBD2. The CDR3 spans 16 residues. In germline, CDR1 is SGHRS, CDR2 YFSETQ. With 4 bases clipped from V and 8 bases from J, the junction kept 12 bases outside the gene matches. The CDR3 DNA reads TGCGCCAGCAGCGACCGAGCGGGAGGGCCAGGGGATGAGCAGTTCTTC. Translated: CASSDRAGGPGDEQFF.

This clone was counted many times. DNA for the CDR3: TGTGCCTGGGCTAAGGGGGGATCCCAAGAGACCCAGTACTTC. Translated, it gives CAWAKGGSQETQYF. The rearrangement links TRBV30 to TRBJ2-5; the D gene could be TRBD1 or TRBD2 (6 bases each). Germline assignment: CDR1 GTSNPN and CDR2 SVGIG (reference sequence). This CDR3 comprises 14 residues. V lost 5 bases and J lost 1, with 14 bases in between.

For this clone: A far larger clone is one nucleotide away, so this likely arose from a read error. The chain has TRBV29-1 and TRBJ2-5; 10 bases are a match to TRBD1. Matching the DNA end better, TRBJ2-7 makes the J call doubtful. The CDR3 is made up of 12 amino acids. Germline V gene lookup returns CDR1 SQVTM and CDR2 ANQGSEA. The chain's CDR3 is CSGRTGGDEQYF. The DNA for the CDR3 is TGCAGCGGTCGGACAGGGGGGGACGAGCAGTACTTC.

This clone was seen many times. V is TRBV11-3 and J is TRBJ2-5, with D possibly being TRBD1 (6 bases). The germline gives CDR1 SGHNT, CDR2 YENEEA. The ends were cut back, 0 bases at V and 4 bases at J, with 6 bases in the middle. CDR3 length equals 13 residues. The CDR3: CASSLDRGETQYF. CDR3 DNA: TGTGCCAGCAGCTTAGACAGGGGAGAGACCCAGTACTTC.

This clone was seen a few times. The V and J genes are TRBV5-6 and TRBJ2-1; the match to TRBD2 covers 9 bases. This CDR3 is built from 15 residues. With V trimmed by 2 bases and J by 4 bases, 4 bases remained unmatched. Germline values: CDR1 SGHDT, CDR2 YYEEEE. CDR3 nucleotides: TGTGCCAGCAGCTTCGCGACTAGCGGATACAATGAGCAGTTCTTC. Its protein is CASSFATSGYNEQFF.

The table lists this clone with a few counts. Since a far larger clone is one base different, this is likely a read error. Other DNA sequences of this sample code for an identical CDR3. The J gene is TRBJ2-2, the V gene TRBV7-8; 8 bases match TRBD1. This CDR3 comprises 15 residues. The V gene's germline CDR1 is SGHVS and CDR2 FQNEAQ. The junction had 9 bases not matched to a gene; V was cut back by 8 bases and J by 4 bases. CDR3 nucleotide sequence: TGTGCCAGCGGGGGCGGCAGGGGGCCCACCGGGGAGCTGTTTTTT. Its translation: CASGGGRGPTGELFF.

The table lists this clone with a few counts. This chain connects TRBV7-8 to TRBJ2-7, with TRBD2 identical over 9 bases. V was pared by 5 bases and J by 6 bases, with 8 bases of the junction left unmatched. Germline V gene data show CDR1 as SGHVS and CDR2 as FQNEAQ. CDR3 length: 14 amino acids. The CDR3 DNA reads TGTGCCAGCAGCCTTAGCGGGAGAGGTTTCGAGCAGTACTTC. Translated: CASSLSGRGFEQYF.

Regarding this clone: This sample also contains other DNA sequences that code for the same CDR3. The chain couples TRBV30 to TRBJ1-2; maybe TRBD1 (6 bases). CDR3 size: 13 residues. With 0 bases removed from V and 5 bases from J, the gap between germline ends came to 10 bases. Looked up from germline, CDR1 is GTSNPN and CDR2 is SVGIG (reference sequence). CDR3 amino acids: CAWSVQGGYGYTF. CDR3 nucleotides: TGTGCCTGGAGTGTACAGGGCGGGTATGGCTACACCTTC.

Notes on this clone: A read error is possible here, since a much larger clone lies one base away. This CDR3 is also generated by other DNA sequences in the sample. Written as DNA, the CDR3 is TGTGCCAGCAGCAAGGGGCGGTGGCAGCCCCAGCATTTT. Protein sequence: CASSKGRWQPQHF. This chain uses TRBV2 with TRBJ1-5; maybe TRBD1 (5 bases). Germline CDR1 and CDR2: SNHLY and FYNNEI. There are 13 residues in the CDR3. Trimming pared 6 bases from V and 7 bases from J, leaving 13 bases between. Supplemented by reference TRBV2 and TRBJ1-5, the full variable domain reads EPEVTQTPSHQVTQMGQEVILRCVPISNHLYFYWYRQILGQKVEFLVSFYNNEISEKSEIFDDQFSVERPDGSNFTLKIRSTKLEDSAMYFCASSKGRWQPQHFGDGTRLSIL.

This chain uses TRBV18 with TRBJ2-5; perhaps TRBD1 as D (5 bases). The ends were cut back, 3 bases at V and 2 bases at J, with 13 bases in the middle. The CDR3 is 15 amino acids. The germline gives CDR1 KGHSH, CDR2 LQKENI. CDR3 protein: CASSPQGGNQETQYF. The CDR3, as DNA: TGTGCCAGCTCACCCCAGGGTGGGAATCAAGAGACCCAGTACTTC.

The chain uses TRBV6-5 and TRBJ1-4, with 9 bases that match TRBD1. The CDR3 extends over 15 amino acids. The trim removed 2 bases at V and 8 bases at J, leaving 6 bases unmatched. Germline V gives CDR1 MNHEY, CDR2 SVGAGI. The DNA of the CDR3 is TGTGCCAGCAGTTACACGACCGACAGGGGGGAAAAACTGTTTTTT. As protein: CASSYTTDRGEKLFF.

In its sample, this clone was seen a few times. The chain recombines TRBV29-1 with TRBJ2-7, with 7 positions matching TRBD1. This CDR3 spans 12 amino acids. J gave up 3 bases and V 4 bases, and 3 bases lay outside the gene matches. Germline CDR1 reads SQVTM; CDR2 reads ANQGSEA. The CDR3 region has the DNA TGCAGCGTTGGACAGGGTCTCTACGAGCAGTACTTC. Its protein is CSVGQGLYEQYF.